This T cell receptor (beta chain) was sequenced during a study of CD8 T cells in ankylosing spondylitis. As concerns this clonotype: The antigen is unknown.

TCRdb independently ran MiXCR on the 5' RACE reads; one entry per CDR3 protein. The repertoire includes approximately 250,000 distinct CDR3 sequences, roughly a quarter of them detected once, and 0.6% to 0.75% sits in the top ten. The CDR3 is 11 amino acids. Looked up from germline, CDR1 is MGHDK and CDR2 is SYGVNS. V lost 4 bases and J 10 bases, leaving 8 bases between the germline ends. Study-wide points: Disease-linked clones had a CD8+ phenotype and relatively low frequency in peripheral blood. Within ankylosing spondylitis blood, a TCR beta motif made up of several highly homologous variants appeared to be characteristic. The authors reported significant enrichment of disease-linked clones in matched ankylosing spondylitis synovial fluid.

The sample comprised blood, either unsorted or a sorted T cell fraction (not recorded which). This TCR came from a male donor with ankylosing spondylitis or in good health (not recorded which). The V call is TRBV25-1, the J call TRBJ2-1; perhaps D is TRBD1 or TRBD2 (5 bases each). The CDR3 sequence: CASSGRTEQFF. The CDR3 DNA sequence: TGTGCCAGCAGTGGGAGGACAGAGCAGTTCTTC.